This entry lists 32 T cell receptor beta chains sequenced from one sample in a study of Graves' ophthalmopathy and Graves' hyperthyroidism. Using RNA transcripts, the TCR beta CDR3 regions were amplified. RT-PCR with HTBI primers came first, then second-round multiplex PCR. A single record per CDR3 protein comes from TCRdb applying MiXCR to the multiplex PCR reads. This table has some 370,000 distinct CDR3 sequences, roughly a sixth appearing once. The sequenced sample was peripheral blood. The receptors here all came from an adult woman with stable Graves' hyperthyroidism.

This clonotype was detected many times. The genes are TRBV29-1 and TRBJ2-5; D ambiguous. The CDR3 contains 15 residues. Germline lookup yields CDR1 SQVTM and CDR2 ANQGSEA. V lost 7 bases and J lost 2, with 20 bases in between. CDR3 sequence reads: CSARTEHREQETQYF. The DNA for the CDR3 is TGCAGCGCCAGAACCGAACACAGAGAACAAGAGACCCAGTACTTC. The complete variable domain, with remaining parts taken from reference TRBV29-1 and TRBJ2-5, reads SAVISQKPSRDICQRGTSLTIQCQVDSQVTMMFWYRQQPGQSLTLIATANQGSEATYESGFVIDKFPISRPNLTFSTLTVSNMSPEDSSIYLCSARTEHREQETQYFGPGTRLLVL.

The rearrangement joins TRBV27 to TRBJ2-2; 9 bases fit TRBD2. V lost 0 bases and J lost 0; bases outside the gene matches: 5. This CDR3 comprises 18 residues. From germline, CDR1 is MNHEY and CDR2 SMNVEV (reference sequence). Written as DNA, the CDR3 is TGTGCCAGCAGTTTATCTTGCGGGAGGGCCGCGAACACCGGGGAGCTGTTTTTT. As protein: CASSLSCGRAANTGELFF.

This clonotype came up many times. The rearrangement links TRBV4-2 to TRBJ2-7, with a tentative D call TRBD2 (6 bases). This CDR3 is 15 amino acids long. The V gene's germline CDR1 is LGHNA and CDR2 YNFKEQ. V lost 2 bases and J lost 3, with 14 bases in between. The CDR3 reads CASSQRLGLDYEQYF. CDR3 nucleotide sequence: TGTGCCAGCAGCCAACGGTTGGGACTTGACTACGAGCAGTACTTC.

This clonotype occurred many times. The chain combines TRBV4-1 with TRBJ1-1; 8 positions match TRBD1. J was trimmed by 3 bases and V by 0 bases; bases with no gene match: 3. In germline, CDR1 is MGHRA, CDR2 YSYEKL. The CDR3 length is 15 residues. CDR3 protein: CASSQEGQEDTEAFF. In DNA form, the CDR3 reads TGCGCCAGCAGCCAAGAGGGACAGGAGGACACTGAAGCTTTCTTT.

There are many counts of this clonotype. V and J are TRBV6-4 and TRBJ1-2; 7 bases line up with TRBD1. Germline V gene lookup returns CDR1 MRHNA and CDR2 SNTAGT. Losses at the gene ends were 0 bases for V and 2 bases for J; bases not matched to a gene: 3. The CDR3 is 15 residues long. CDR3 in DNA: TGTGCCAGCAGTGACTCGGGACAGCGAAACTATGGCTACACCTTC. This sequence encodes CASSDSGQRNYGYTF.

At least ten counts were recorded for this clonotype. V usage is TRBV28 and J usage is TRBJ1-1; D unclear. This CDR3 contains 11 residues. Germline-derived CDR1 and CDR2 are MDHEN and SYDVKM. Trimming left V 2 bases short and J 4 bases short, with 2 bases between. CDR3 in DNA: TGTGCCAGCAGTTTACCCACTGAAGCTTTCTTT. Its protein product is CASSLPTEAFF. The full variable domain, in which reference TRBV28 and TRBJ1-1 provide the parts outside the CDR3, is DVKVTQSSRYLVKRTGEKVFLECVQDMDHENMFWYRQDPGLGLRLIYFSYDVKMKEKGDIPEGYSVSREKKERFSLILESASTNQTSMYLCASSLPTEAFFGQGTRLTVV.

This clonotype was counted many times. V and J are TRBV20-1 and TRBJ1-1; D remains unclear. The CDR3 is 10 residues long. Germline CDR1 and CDR2: DFQATT and SNEGSKA (reference sequence). V was pared by 6 bases and J by 4 bases, with 6 bases between. The CDR3 spells CSARGTEAFF. The CDR3 bases are TGCAGTGCCCGGGGCACTGAAGCTTTCTTT.

This clonotype occurred a few times. This chain links TRBV30 with TRBJ2-2; D is ambiguous. The germline gives CDR1 GTSNPN, CDR2 SVGIG (reference sequence). The V end was cut by 3 bases, the J end by 4 bases, with 9 bases between. The CDR3 sequence is 13 residues long. For the CDR3, the DNA is TGTGCCTGGAGCCCGCACTTCACCGGGGAGCTGTTTTTT. It yields the protein CAWSPHFTGELFF. Using reference TRBV30 and TRBJ2-2 for the parts outside the CDR3, the full variable domain is SQTIHQWPATLVQPVGSPLSLECTVEGTSNPNLYWYRQAAGRGLQLLFYSVGIGQISSEVPQNLSASRPQDRQFILSSKKLLLSDSGFYLCAWSPHFTGELFFGEGSRLTVL.

This clonotype was picked up many times. CDR3 sequence (DNA): TGTGCCAGCAGTCCCACCCAGGGACTGGGCGGCTACACCTTC. This translates into CASSPTQGLGGYTF. The chain carries TRBV12-3 or TRBV12-4 and TRBJ1-2; TRBD1 might be the D (5 bases). V lost 5 bases, J lost 8 bases, and 18 bases lay in between. There are 14 residues in the CDR3.

This clonotype was detected ten times or more. The J gene is TRBJ1-5, the V gene TRBV27; 7 nucleotides agree with TRBD1. The CDR3 consists of 16 residues. Germline values: CDR1 MNHEY, CDR2 SMNVEV (reference sequence). The V gene end was trimmed by 5 bases and the J gene end by 6 bases; junction bases not matched to a gene: 13. As DNA, the CDR3 is TGTGCCAGCAGTCCCGGGGGTACAGGGGACCCTCAGCCCCAGCATTTT. Translation gives CASSPGGTGDPQPQHF.

As for this clonotype: Possible read error: a much larger clone is one base away. This is likely a read error, given that the CDR3 carries no conserved phenylalanine or tryptophan at its end. The chain recombines TRBV20-1 with TRBJ1-1; 7 bases align to TRBD1. The CDR3 has 12 amino acids. CDR1 is DFQATT and CDR2 is SNEGSKA in the germline V gene (reference sequence). V shed 5 bases and J 4 bases; nucleotides not matched to a gene: 4. DNA of the CDR3: TGCAGTGCTTGGGCAGGGGGCACTGAAGCTTTCTAT. Its translation: CSAWAGGTEAFY.

The chain employs TRBV6-5 and TRBJ1-1, with D tentatively TRBD1 (5 bases). CDR1 and CDR2 from the germline V gene are MNHEY and SVGAGI. Trimming stripped 2 bases from V and 12 bases from J, with 10 bases between. The CDR3 has 11 residues. The CDR3 DNA reads TGTGCCAGCAGTTACGCAGGGTTGACTTTCTTT. This translates into CASSYAGLTFF.

This clonotype was counted between two and nine times. The chain joins TRBV28 to TRBJ1-1, with D possibly TRBD1 on 5 matching bases. V was cut by 8 bases and J by 1 base, with 14 bases left in between. Germline V lookup: CDR1 MDHEN, CDR2 SYDVKM. This CDR3 has 14 amino acids. In DNA form, the CDR3 reads TGTGCCAGCGGTCGGGACCCAGCGAACACTGAAGCTTTCTTT. It codes for CASGRDPANTEAFF.

The chain employs TRBV6-2 or TRBV6-3 and TRBJ2-2; no firm D call. Trimming removed 6 bases from V and 5 bases from J, with 7 bases in between. The CDR3 covers 12 residues. CDR1 is MNHEY and CDR2 is SVGEGT in the germline V gene. The CDR3 sequence is CASRRRTGELFF. The CDR3 bases are TGTGCCAGCAGGCGGCGGACCGGGGAGCTGTTTTTT.

This clonotype was detected many times. V is TRBV19 and J is TRBJ2-2; tentative D call: TRBD1 (8 bases). CDR1 is LNHDA and CDR2 is SQIVND in the germline V gene (reference sequence). The CDR3 sequence is 15 residues long. Trimming left V 8 bases short and J 3 bases short, with 16 bases between. The CDR3 region is CASHRGGQYTGELFF. CDR3 DNA sequence: TGTGCCAGTCACAGGGGGGGCCAATACACCGGGGAGCTGTTTTTT.

This clonotype was counted at least ten times. The chain employs TRBV20-1 and TRBJ2-5; D unclear. Germline V CDR1 and CDR2: DFQATT, SNEGSKA (reference sequence). The CDR3 consists of 15 residues. V lost 0 bases and J lost 8, with 19 bases in between. CDR3 sequence: CSARDHGTTGPTQYF. DNA of the CDR3: TGCAGTGCTAGAGATCACGGCACCACGGGTCCCACCCAGTACTTC.

This clonotype was detected ten times or more. V gene TRBV30 combines with J gene TRBJ2-4, with TRBD2 identical over 9 bases. The CDR3 extends over 15 amino acids. Unmatched junction bases numbered 4, after V lost 2 bases and J lost 2 bases. Germline CDR1 and CDR2: GTSNPN and SVGIG (reference sequence). The CDR3 DNA is TGTGCCTGGAGTTTTAGCGGGAGTCCCAAAAACATTCAGTACTTC. Translating it yields CAWSFSGSPKNIQYF. Variable domain in full (rest from reference TRBV30 and TRBJ2-4): SQTIHQWPATLVQPVGSPLSLECTVEGTSNPNLYWYRQAAGRGLQLLFYSVGIGQISSEVPQNLSASRPQDRQFILSSKKLLLSDSGFYLCAWSFSGSPKNIQYFGAGTRLSVL.

This clonotype has a count of ten or more. The chain carries TRBV20-1 and TRBJ1-5; 10 bases fit TRBD1. The CDR3 has 14 amino acids. Germline trimming cut 6 bases from V and 5 bases from J; bases unmatched to any gene: 7. In germline, CDR1 is DFQATT, CDR2 SNEGSKA (reference sequence). The CDR3 sequence is CSARPGQGDQPQHF. Here the CDR3 DNA reads TGCAGTGCCCGACCTGGACAGGGGGATCAGCCCCAGCATTTT.

This clonotype occurred a few times. This chain joins TRBV4-3 and TRBJ2-2, with 10 positions matching TRBD1. CDR3 length equals 15 residues. The germline V gene encodes CDR1 LGHNA and CDR2 YSLEER. After removal of 4 bases from V and 3 bases from J, the junction contained 2 bases not matched to a gene. DNA of the CDR3: TGCGCCAGCAGCCGACAGGGGGCCCACACCGGGGAGCTGTTTTTT. Translation gives CASSRQGAHTGELFF.

This clonotype was observed at least ten times. A much larger clone lies a single base off, so this may be a read error. This chain links TRBV12-3 or TRBV12-4 with TRBJ1-5; 8 bases are a match to TRBD1. This CDR3 has 15 amino acids. This CDR3 reads CASSPGQGSIQPQHF. CDR3 nucleotide sequence: TGTGCCAGCAGCCCAGGACAGGGAAGCATTCAGCCCCAGCATTTT.

This clonotype was counted at least ten times. This chain links TRBV29-1 with TRBJ2-7; 8 bases fit TRBD1. The germline V gene encodes CDR1 SQVTM and CDR2 ANQGSEA. The J segment lost 12 bases and the V segment lost 3 bases, leaving 13 bases of the junction unmatched. The CDR3 runs 13 residues. CDR3: CSVELAGGLGAYF. The CDR3 region has the DNA TGCAGCGTTGAGCTGGCAGGGGGCCTTGGCGCGTACTTC.

This clonotype was seen ten or more times. J is TRBJ1-5 and V is TRBV12-3 or TRBV12-4; the match to TRBD1 covers 7 bases. V was pared by 1 base and J by 4 bases, with 4 bases of the junction left unmatched. There are 15 residues in the CDR3. The CDR3 nucleotides are TGTGCCAGCAGTTTAGGGCAGGGGGTGAATCAGCCCCAGCATTTT. Translated: CASSLGQGVNQPQHF.

This clonotype has ten or more counts. The genes are TRBV27 and TRBJ2-7, with 9 bases identical to TRBD1. V dropped 4 bases and J dropped 2; count of bases not matched to a gene: 6. The V gene's germline CDR1 is MNHEY and CDR2 SMNVEV (reference sequence). The CDR3 spans 15 residues. CDR3 DNA: TGTGCCAGCAGTTCTCGGGACAGGGTAACCTACGAGCAGTACTTC. Protein product: CASSSRDRVTYEQYF.

This clonotype came up many times. V and J are TRBV11-2 and TRBJ1-1; D not resolved. The CDR3 loop spans 14 amino acids. Germline V CDR1 and CDR2: SGHAT, FQNNGV. Trimming removed 2 bases from V and 2 bases from J, with 9 bases in between. The CDR3 region has the DNA TGTGCCAGCAGCTTAAGGAGTTTTAACACTGAAGCTTTCTTT. Its protein product is CASSLRSFNTEAFF. The whole variable domain, remainder taken from reference TRBV11-2 and TRBJ1-1, is EAGVAQSPRYKIIEKRQSVAFWCNPISGHATLYWYQQILGQGPKLLIQFQNNGVVDDSQLPKDRFSAERLKGVDSTLKIQPAKLEDSAVYLCASSLRSFNTEAFFGQGTRLTVV.

This clonotype was counted only a few times. The gene calls are TRBV30 and TRBJ2-7; D remains ambiguous. Trimming removed 0 bases from V and 6 bases from J, with 9 bases in between. Germline V lookup: CDR1 GTSNPN, CDR2 SVGIG (reference sequence). CDR3 length: 12 amino acids. The CDR3 region has the DNA TGTGCCTGGAGTGTACGAGCCGCCGAGCAGTACTTC. Its protein is CAWSVRAAEQYF.

The chain recombines TRBV12-3 or TRBV12-4 with TRBJ2-7, with a weak D call TRBD1 (5 bases). The V gene lost 2 bases and the J gene lost 0 bases, with 8 bases spanning the gap. The CDR3 has 14 amino acids. The CDR3 sequence: CASSLRGHSYEQYF. CDR3 DNA: TGTGCCAGCAGTTTAAGGGGCCACTCCTACGAGCAGTACTTC.

The chain employs TRBV5-1 and TRBJ2-5, with D possibly TRBD2 on 5 matching bases. Looked up from germline, CDR1 is SGHRS and CDR2 is YFSETQ. Trimming stripped 2 bases from V and 4 bases from J, with 9 bases between. The CDR3 length is 13 residues. In nucleotides, the CDR3 is TGCGCCAGCAGCTTACTAGGGATAGAGACCCAGTACTTC. It is translated as CASSLLGIETQYF.

With respect to this clonotype: Being one base from a much bigger clone, this may be a read error. This chain links TRBV11-2 with TRBJ2-2; 10 positions match TRBD2. Germline V gene lookup returns CDR1 SGHAT and CDR2 FQNNGV. CDR3 length equals 16 residues. The DNA for the CDR3 is TGTGCCAGCAGCTTTACTAGCGGGGTAAACACCGGGGAGCTGTTGTTT. Its protein product is CASSFTSGVNTGELLF.

This clonotype was recorded many times. The chain joins TRBV10-3 to TRBJ2-4, with D unclear. Per the germline V gene, CDR1 is ENHRY and CDR2 is SYGVKD. CDR3 length: 13 residues. Between the trimmed V and J ends, which lost 6 bases and 4 bases, there was a span of 10 bases. CDR3 loop: CAISVDPKNIQYF. The CDR3 region has the DNA TGTGCCATCAGCGTGGACCCGAAAAACATTCAGTACTTC.

This clonotype was counted ten times or more. The V call is TRBV6-1, the J call TRBJ2-4; D remains ambiguous. Germline loops: CDR1 MNHNS, CDR2 SASEGT. The germline V and J ends were trimmed by 3 bases and 1 base, with 7 bases remaining between them. There are 14 residues in the CDR3. DNA of the CDR3: TGTGCCAGCAGTGACACCTCGGCCAAAAACATTCAGTACTTC. It is translated as CASSDTSAKNIQYF.

This clonotype has a count of ten or more. The chain is built from TRBV27 and TRBJ1-2; the D gene is possibly TRBD1 (5 bases). V dropped 4 bases and J dropped 4 bases, with 13 bases sitting between them. The CDR3 contains 14 residues. Germline V gene sequence: CDR1 MNHEY, CDR2 SMNVEV (reference sequence). This CDR3 is CASSYKGLGYGYTF. In DNA form, the CDR3 reads TGTGCCAGCAGTTACAAGGGGCTTGGCTATGGCTACACCTTC.

This clonotype was seen many times. J is TRBJ2-7 and V is TRBV14, with D perhaps matching TRBD2 (5 bases). Germline assignment: CDR1 SGHDN and CDR2 FVKESK. Trimming pared 4 bases from V and 2 bases from J, leaving 15 bases between. CDR3 size: 15 residues. CDR3 DNA sequence: TGTGCCAGCAGCCCCCTGGATAGCGCTGCCTACGAGCAGTACTTC. This gives the protein CASSPLDSAAYEQYF.